This T cell receptor (beta chain) was documented in a study of response to subunit inactivated influenza vaccine. Trimming at V came to 8 bases and at J to 6 bases, leaving 4 bases not matched to a gene. Germline assignment: CDR1 SNHLY and CDR2 FYNNEI. The CDR3 spans 13 residues. From the RT-PCR reads, TCRdb called clonotypes with MiXCR, one entry per CDR3 protein. This table holds some 540,000 distinct CDR3 sequences, approximately 22% found once. The sample was also reused in another study, on T cells expressing NK-cell markers. That study reports: TCR beta cDNA was generated via 5'RACE template switching incorporating UMIs.

The receptor comes from a man aged 50 or older who received an inactivated influenza vaccine. The chain joins TRBV2 to TRBJ2-1; TRBD2 matches 10 bases. The sample in question was CD4+ T cells sorted from PBMCs, obtained 11 to 12 days after vaccination. CDR3 amino acids: CASGLAEVNEQFF. The CDR3 DNA is TGTGCCAGCGGACTAGCGGAGGTCAATGAGCAGTTCTTC.